The clone carrying this TCR beta chain was seen at least ten times. The antigen is undetermined. Uncontrolled infection, other autoimmune disease, pregnancy and lactation each barred patients from inclusion. RNA transcripts provided the source from which TCR beta CDR3 regions were amplified. The HTBI primer set served for first-round RT-PCR of the TCR CDR3. TCRdb itself ran the multiplex PCR reads through MiXCR, one entry per CDR3 protein. The sample yields around 390,000 distinct CDR3 sequences, 13% to 15% seen once. The CDR3 extends over 15 amino acids. Trimming removed 3 bases from V and 1 base from J; junction bases left unmatched: 4. Germline loops: CDR1 DFQATT, CDR2 SNEGSKA (reference sequence). The data stem from a study of T cells in Graves' hyperthyroidism and ophthalmopathy. Study-level results: Blood also held most thyroid clonotypes expanded beyond 0.001. Stable hyperthyroidism was told apart from ophthalmopathy by a model built on 13 V-J features. The model anticipated ophthalmopathy a median around 6 months pre-onset.

Material: blood. The genes are TRBV20-1 and TRBJ2-3, with TRBD2 identical over 10 bases. This TCR was sampled from a woman between 25 and 40 years old with Graves' ophthalmopathy. The CDR3 here is CSARPGLAGTDTQYF. The CDR3 nucleotides are TGCAGTGCTAGGCCCGGACTAGCGGGCACAGATACGCAGTATTTT.